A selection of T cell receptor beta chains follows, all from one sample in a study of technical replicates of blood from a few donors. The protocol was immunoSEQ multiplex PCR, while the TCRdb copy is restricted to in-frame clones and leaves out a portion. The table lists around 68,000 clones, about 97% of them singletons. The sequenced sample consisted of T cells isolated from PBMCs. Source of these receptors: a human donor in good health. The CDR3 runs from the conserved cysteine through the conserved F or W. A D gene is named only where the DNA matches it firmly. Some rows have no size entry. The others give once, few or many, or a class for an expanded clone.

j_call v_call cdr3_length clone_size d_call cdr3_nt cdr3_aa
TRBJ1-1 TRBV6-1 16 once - TGTGCCAGCAGTGAAGCCCCCGCCGGGGTGAACACTGAAGCTTTCTTT CASSEAPAGVNTEAFF
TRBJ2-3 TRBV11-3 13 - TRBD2 TGTGCCAGCAGCACTCCGGGACTAGCAACGCAGTATTTT CASSTPGLATQYF
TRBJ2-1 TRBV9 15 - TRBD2 TGTGCCAGCAGCGTCGGAGGGCTAGCGGGCTATGAGCAGTTCTTC CASSVGGLAGYEQFF
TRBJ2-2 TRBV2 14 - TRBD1 TGTGCCAGCACTGGACAGGGGCTCACCGGGGAGCTGTTTTTT CASTGQGLTGELFF
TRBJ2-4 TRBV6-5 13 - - TGTGCCAGCAGTTACTCGCCGCGGGACATTCAGTACTTC CASSYSPRDIQYF
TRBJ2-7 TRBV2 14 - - TGTGCCAGCAGTGAAGGGTTCCCGGGTGACGAGCAGTACTTC CASSEGFPGDEQYF
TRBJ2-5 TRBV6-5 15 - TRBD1 TGTGCCAGCAGTTCCTCCGGGACAGACCAAGAGACCCAGTACTTC CASSSSGTDQETQYF
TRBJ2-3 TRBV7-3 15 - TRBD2 TGTGCCAGCAGCTTGTATGGACTAGAGACAGATACGCAGTATTTT CASSLYGLETDTQYF
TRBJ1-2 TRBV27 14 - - TGTGCCAGCAGTCCGGCGGGGGCTTTCTATGGCTACACCTTC CASSPAGAFYGYTF
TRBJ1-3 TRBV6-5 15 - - TGTGCCAGCAGTTACTCACAGGGTGCCCGAGGACCTTTATATTTT CASSYSQGARGPLYF
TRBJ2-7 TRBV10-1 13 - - TGCGCCAGCAGTGAGGCCGGGAGCTACGAGCAGTACTTC CASSEAGSYEQYF
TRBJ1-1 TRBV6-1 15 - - TGTGCCAGCAGTGAAGGACACTTGTTGAACACTGAAGCTTTCTTT CASSEGHLLNTEAFF
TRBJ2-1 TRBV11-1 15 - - TGTGCCAGCAGCTTAGAAGGAGGCGGTTACAATGAGCAGTTCTTC CASSLEGGGYNEQFF
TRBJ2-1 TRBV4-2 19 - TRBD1 TGTGCCAGCAGCCAAGATTGGCAGAACAGGGACAGGGCTTTCGATGAGCAGTTCTTC CASSQDWQNRDRAFDEQFF
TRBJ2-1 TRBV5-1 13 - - TGCGCCAGCAGCTTGGCCTGGGCAGCTGAGCAGTTCTTC CASSLAWAAEQFF
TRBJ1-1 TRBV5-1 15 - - TGCGCCAGCAGCTTGGGCGGTTTCATGAACACTGAAGCTTTCTTT CASSLGGFMNTEAFF
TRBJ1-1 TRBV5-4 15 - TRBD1 TGTGCCAGCAGCCCCTCGGACAGGGTGAACACTGAAGCTTTCTTT CASSPSDRVNTEAFF
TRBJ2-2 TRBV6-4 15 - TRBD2 TGTGCCAGCAGTGAACTAGCGGGTCTCACCGGGGAGCTGTTTTTT CASSELAGLTGELFF
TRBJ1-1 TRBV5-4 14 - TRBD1 TGTGCCAGCAGCTTGGGGGGCAGGGGGACTGAAGCTTTCTTT CASSLGGRGTEAFF
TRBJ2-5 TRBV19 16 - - TGTGCCAGTAGTAGATCTCTGGACTTTCTAGCAGAGACCCAGTACTTC CASSRSLDFLAETQYF
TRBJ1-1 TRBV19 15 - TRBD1 TGTGCCAGCTGGGACAGGGGCCGTTCGAACACTGAAGCTTTCTTT CASWDRGRSNTEAFF
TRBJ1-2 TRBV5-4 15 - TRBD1 TGTGCCAGCAGCTTGCCAGGGACAGGGGCCTATGGCTACACCTTC CASSLPGTGAYGYTF
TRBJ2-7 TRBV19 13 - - TGTGCCAGTAGTATAGATACAGGGATTGAGCAGTACTTC CASSIDTGIEQYF
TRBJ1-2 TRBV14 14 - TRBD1 TGTGCCAGCAGCCCCTTCCAGGGGGTCGGAGGCTACACCTTC CASSPFQGVGGYTF
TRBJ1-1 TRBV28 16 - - TGTGCCAGCAGTTTGGCTTGGGGCCAACTGAACACTGAAGCTTTCTTT CASSLAWGQLNTEAFF
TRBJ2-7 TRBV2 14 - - TGTGCCAGCAGTGAAGTTGAGGGCATCTACGAGCAGTACTTC CASSEVEGIYEQYF
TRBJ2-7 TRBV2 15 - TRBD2 TGTGCCAGCAGTGAGACTAGCGGGGTTCCCTACGAGCAGTACTTC CASSETSGVPYEQYF
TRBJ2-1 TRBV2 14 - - TGTGCCAGCAGTGAAATGGACAGGAGGGATGAGCAGTTCTTC CASSEMDRRDEQFF
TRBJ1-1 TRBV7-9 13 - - TGTGCCAGCAGCCCCGGAGGGGACACTGAAGCTTTCTTT CASSPGGDTEAFF
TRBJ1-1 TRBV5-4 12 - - TGTGCCAGCAGCTTGGGAGACACTGAAGCTTTCTTT CASSLGDTEAFF
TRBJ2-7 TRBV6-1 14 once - TGTGCCAGCAGCCCCTCGAGAAATCCCTACGAGCAGTACTTC CASSPSRNPYEQYF
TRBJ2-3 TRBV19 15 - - TGTGCCAGTAGTATGCGTAAGGGGGGGACAGATACGCAGTATTTT CASSMRKGGTDTQYF